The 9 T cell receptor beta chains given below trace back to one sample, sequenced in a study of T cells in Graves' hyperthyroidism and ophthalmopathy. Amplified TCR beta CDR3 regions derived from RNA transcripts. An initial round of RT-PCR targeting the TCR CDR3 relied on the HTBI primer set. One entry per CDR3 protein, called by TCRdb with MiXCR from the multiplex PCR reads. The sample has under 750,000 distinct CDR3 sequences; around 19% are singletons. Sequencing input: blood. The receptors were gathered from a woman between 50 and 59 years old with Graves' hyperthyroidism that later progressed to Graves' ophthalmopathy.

Here the CDR3 DNA reads TGCGCCAGCAGCCCACCCCGCTCGACAGGGGAAGAGCAGTACTTC. Its translation is CASSPPRSTGEEQYF. This sequence joins TRBV5-1 and TRBJ2-7; 8 nucleotides agree with TRBD1. The CDR3 sequence is 15 residues long. The V segment lost 4 bases and the J segment 7 bases; nucleotides outside the gene matches: 13. Per the germline V gene, CDR1 is SGHRS and CDR2 is YFSETQ.

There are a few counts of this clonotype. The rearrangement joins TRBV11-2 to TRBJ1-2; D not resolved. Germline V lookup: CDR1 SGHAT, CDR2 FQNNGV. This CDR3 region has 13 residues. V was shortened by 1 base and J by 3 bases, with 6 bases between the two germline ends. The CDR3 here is CASSLGLDYGYTF. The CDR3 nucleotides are TGTGCCAGCAGCTTAGGACTGGACTATGGCTACACCTTC.

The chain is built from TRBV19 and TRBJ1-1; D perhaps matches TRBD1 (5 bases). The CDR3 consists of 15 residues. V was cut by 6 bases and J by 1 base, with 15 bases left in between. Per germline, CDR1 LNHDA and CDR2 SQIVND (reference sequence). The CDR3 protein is CASRPQGRENTEAFF. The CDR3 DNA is TGTGCCAGTAGACCCCAGGGACGGGAGAACACTGAAGCTTTCTTT.

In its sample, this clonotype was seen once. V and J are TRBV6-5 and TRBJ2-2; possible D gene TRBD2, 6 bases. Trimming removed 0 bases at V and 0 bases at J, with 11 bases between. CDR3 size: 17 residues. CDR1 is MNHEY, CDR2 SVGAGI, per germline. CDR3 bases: TGTGCCAGCAGTTACTCTAGCGGCGCAGCGAACACCGGGGAGCTGTTTTTT. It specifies CASSYSSGAANTGELFF.

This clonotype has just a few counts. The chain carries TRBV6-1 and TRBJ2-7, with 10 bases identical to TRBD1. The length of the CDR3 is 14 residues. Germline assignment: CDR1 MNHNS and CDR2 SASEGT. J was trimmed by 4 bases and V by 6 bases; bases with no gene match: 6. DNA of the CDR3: TGTGCCAGCAGATCGACAGGGGGCATTTACGAGCAGTACTTC. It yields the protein CASRSTGGIYEQYF.

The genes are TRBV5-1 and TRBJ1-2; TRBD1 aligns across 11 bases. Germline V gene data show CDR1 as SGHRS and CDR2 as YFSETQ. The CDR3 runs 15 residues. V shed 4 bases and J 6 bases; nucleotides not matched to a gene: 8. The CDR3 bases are TGCGCCAGCAGCGGACGGACAGGGGGCGGAAATGGCTACACCTTC. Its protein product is CASSGRTGGGNGYTF. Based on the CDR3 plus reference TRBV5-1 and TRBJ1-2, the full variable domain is KAGVTQTPRYLIKTRGQQVTLSCSPISGHRSVSWYQQTPGQGLQFLFEYFSETQRNKGNFPGRFSGRQFSNSRSEMNVSTLELGDSALYLCASSGRTGGGNGYTFGSGTRLTVV.

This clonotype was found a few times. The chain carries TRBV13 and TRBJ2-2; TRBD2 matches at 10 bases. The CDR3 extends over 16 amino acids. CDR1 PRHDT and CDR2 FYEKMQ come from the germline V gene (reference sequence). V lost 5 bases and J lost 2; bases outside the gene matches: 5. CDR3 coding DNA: TGTGCCAGCAGCATTCGACTAGCGGGTAACACCGGGGAGCTGTTTTTT. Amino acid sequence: CASSIRLAGNTGELFF.

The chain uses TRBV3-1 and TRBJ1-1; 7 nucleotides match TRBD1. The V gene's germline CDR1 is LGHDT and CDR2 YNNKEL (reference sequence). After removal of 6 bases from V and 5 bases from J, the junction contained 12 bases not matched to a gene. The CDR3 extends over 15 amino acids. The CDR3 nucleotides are TGTGCCAGCAGAACCATTCGACAGGGCGGAACTGAAGCTTTCTTT. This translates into CASRTIRQGGTEAFF.

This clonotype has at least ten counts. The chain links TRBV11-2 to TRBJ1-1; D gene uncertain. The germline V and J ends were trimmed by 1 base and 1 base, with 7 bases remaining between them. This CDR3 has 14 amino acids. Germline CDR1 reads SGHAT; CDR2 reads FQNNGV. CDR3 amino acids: CASSLVAGNTEAFF. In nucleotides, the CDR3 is TGTGCCAGCAGCTTAGTTGCGGGGAACACTGAAGCTTTCTTT.